Listed below are T cell receptor beta chains from one sample, sequenced in a study of T cells after yellow fever vaccination. MiXCR was run by TCRdb on the 5' RACE reads, yielding one entry per CDR3 protein. The top ten hold approximately 15% of the sample, which has around 590,000 distinct CDR3 sequences, about 12% seen once. Sample: PBMCs, taken on the day of the yellow fever booster vaccination. The receptor set was obtained from a man aged 30 to 45 who received the YFV17D yellow fever vaccine. The CDR3 runs from the conserved cysteine through the conserved F or W. Each record gives: V gene, D gene, J gene, clone size, CDR3 DNA, CDR3 protein. The D gene is left open where the match is weak. Some rows mark clone size as missing; the rest say once, few, many or name a class of expanded clone.

TRBV6-4	TRBD2	TRBJ2-1	-	TGTGCCGCCCGACTAGCGGGAGGATACAATGAGCAGTTCTTC	CAARLAGGYNEQFF
TRBV5-1	TRBD2	TRBJ2-7	-	TGCGCCAGCAGCACAACCGGGACTAGCTACGAGCAGTACTTC	CASSTTGTSYEQYF
TRBV6-1	TRBD1	TRBJ1-4	-	TGTGCCAGCAGCATGGGACAGGGACCTAATGAAAAACTGTTTTTT	CASSMGQGPNEKLFF
TRBV20-1	TRBD2	TRBJ2-1	-	TGCAGTGCACCCGGACTAGCGGGAGGGACCTACAATGAGCAGTTCTTC	CSAPGLAGGTYNEQFF
TRBV14	-	TRBJ2-4	few	TGTGCCAGCAGTCTCGTTCCCTCGGGGTACTTC	CASSLVPSGYF
TRBV5-1	-	TRBJ2-7	few	TGCGCCAGCAGCTCATCTTTGCGCGGGACCTACGAGCAGTACTTC	CASSSSLRGTYEQYF
TRBV7-2	-	TRBJ1-5	few	TGTGCCAGCAGCTTAGATTCGGTCAGGCCCCAGCCCCAGCATTTT	CASSLDSVRPQPQHF
TRBV23-1	-	TRBJ1-5	-	TGCGCCAGCAGTCTAGGGAATCGGACCGAGAGGAGCAATCAGCCCCAGCATTTT	CASSLGNRTERSNQPQHF
TRBV7-2	TRBD1	TRBJ2-1	-	TGTGCCAGCAGATTAGGGACAGAGTACAATGAGCAGTTCTTC	CASRLGTEYNEQFF
TRBV4-3	-	TRBJ2-7	few	TGCGCCAGCAGCCAGGGGGGACAGGGGTTAGCGGGAGGGCCCCCCTACGAGCAGTACTTC	CASSQGGQGLAGGPPYEQYF
TRBV30	-	TRBJ1-1	once	TGTGCCTCCACTCCTGGGGGGTGGACTGAAGCTTTCTTT	CASTPGGWTEAFF
TRBV28	-	TRBJ1-5	-	TGTGCCAGCAGTAGGGCAGCGAGTCAGCCCCAGCATTTT	CASSRAASQPQHF
TRBV4-1	TRBD2	TRBJ2-1	-	TGCGCCAGCAGCCAAGATCTGGGGACTAGCGGGAGGGCAAATGAGCAGTTCTTC	CASSQDLGTSGRANEQFF
TRBV7-8	-	TRBJ2-3	-	TGTGCCAGCAGCTTATGGCAGGCAGAGACCTTGACAGATACGCAGTATTTT	CASSLWQAETLTDTQYF
TRBV7-9	TRBD2	TRBJ2-7	-	TGTGCCAGCAGCTTTCGGGTAGCGGGATCCTACGAGCAGTACTTC	CASSFRVAGSYEQYF
TRBV7-9	-	TRBJ1-1	few	TGTGCCAGCAGCGCGGGGGGAGCTTTCTTT	CASSAGGAFF
TRBV5-1	TRBD1	TRBJ1-2	few	TGCGCCAGCAGCCCCGGACAGGGCTTGCATGGCTACACCTTC	CASSPGQGLHGYTF
TRBV7-2	TRBD2	TRBJ2-3	few	TGTGCCAGCAGCTTAAAAGCGGGAGGCACAGATACGCAGTATTTT	CASSLKAGGTDTQYF
TRBV27	TRBD2	TRBJ2-5	few	TGTGCCAGCAGTTTATTTTCGCGGGAGAAAGAGACCCAGTACTTC	CASSLFSREKETQYF
TRBV28	-	TRBJ2-3	few	TGTGCCAGCAGTTTACAGGGGCACAAGAGGTTTGATACGCAGTATTTT	CASSLQGHKRFDTQYF
TRBV5-1	TRBD2	TRBJ2-1	many	TGCGCCAGCAGCTTTGGGAGGGGACTAGCGGGCGCATCCTACAATGAGCAGTTCTTC	CASSFGRGLAGASYNEQFF
TRBV9	-	TRBJ1-3	few	TGTGCCAGCAGCGTTGGTAGGGCCTCTGGAAACACCATATATTTT	CASSVGRASGNTIYF
TRBV7-8	-	TRBJ2-5	few	TGTGCCAGCAGCTTAGAGGTCGGGGGACGAAGCGAGACCCAGTACTTC	CASSLEVGGRSETQYF
TRBV29-1	-	TRBJ2-3	few	TGCAGCGTTGCCGGATTTAGCACAGATACGCAGTATTTT	CSVAGFSTDTQYF
TRBV6-1	-	TRBJ2-5	few	TGTGCCAGCAGTGAACGAGAGGTGGGGGCCCAGTACTTC	CASSEREVGAQYF
TRBV27	-	TRBJ2-3	few	TGTGCCAGCAGTCCGACGGGTTGGGGGACAGATACGCAGTATTTT	CASSPTGWGTDTQYF
TRBV20-1	TRBD1	TRBJ2-7	-	TGCAGTCCCGGGACAGTCTACGAGCAGTACTTC	CSPGTVYEQYF
TRBV10-3	-	TRBJ2-1	few	TGTGCCATCAGTGAGGAAAGAAATGAGCAGTTCTTC	CAISEERNEQFF
TRBV9	TRBD2	TRBJ2-1	-	TGTGCCAGCAGCGTAGCCCACCTGCCGCTTAGCGGGAGGGCTTACAATGAGCAGTTCTTC	CASSVAHLPLSGRAYNEQFF
TRBV7-2	TRBD2	TRBJ2-5	-	TGTGCCAGCAGCGACAGCGGACTAGCGGGAGGAGGAGAGACCCAGTACTTC	CASSDSGLAGGGETQYF
TRBV15	TRBD2	TRBJ2-7	few	TGTGCCACCAGCAGAGAATTAGCGGGTATCCACGAGCAGTACTTC	CATSRELAGIHEQYF
TRBV27	TRBD2	TRBJ2-1	-	TGTGCCAGCACTAGCGGGAATGTGTACAATGAGCAGTTCTTC	CASTSGNVYNEQFF
TRBV12-3/TRBV12-4	-	TRBJ2-7	few	TGTGCCAGCGGGTTCCTATCCGGGAGGGGGCCTACAGGCGAGCAGTACTTC	CASGFLSGRGPTGEQYF
TRBV9	TRBD2	TRBJ2-2	few	TGTGCCAGCAGCCGGGCGGGAGAGGTCGGGGAGCTGTTTTTT	CASSRAGEVGELFF
TRBV3-1	-	TRBJ2-1	-	TGTGCCAGCAGCCAGGAAGGGAGGTTGTACAATGAGCAGTTCTTC	CASSQEGRLYNEQFF
TRBV20-1	TRBD2	TRBJ2-5	-	TGCAGTGCTAGAGGACTAGCGGGTCTAGAGACCCAGTACTTC	CSARGLAGLETQYF
TRBV6-2/TRBV6-3	-	TRBJ2-7	-	TGTGCCAGCATCTCAGATGGAAACTCCTACGAGCAGTACTTC	CASISDGNSYEQYF
TRBV7-8	TRBD1	TRBJ1-6	-	TGTGCCAGCAGCCCCAGTGGACAGGGACTTTCACCCCTCCACTTT	CASSPSGQGLSPLHF
TRBV5-4	TRBD1	TRBJ1-4	-	TGTGCCAGCAGCCAGAGGGACAGCGAAAAACTGTTTTTT	CASSQRDSEKLFF
TRBV7-8	-	TRBJ2-7	few	TGTGCCAGCAGCGCCGGGACCGTTGTAGGGGAGCAGTACTTC	CASSAGTVVGEQYF
TRBV2	TRBD1	TRBJ2-3	-	TGTGCCAGCGGGCGGACAGGCACTAGCACAGATACGCAGTATTTT	CASGRTGTSTDTQYF
TRBV4-1	-	TRBJ2-3	-	TGCGCCAGCAGCCAAAGGGTTAGCAACACAGATACGCAGTATTTT	CASSQRVSNTDTQYF
TRBV25-1	-	TRBJ2-6	many	TGTGCCAGCGGGGATTGGTCTGGGGCCAACGTCCTGACTTTC	CASGDWSGANVLTF
TRBV7-3	TRBD2	TRBJ2-1	many	TGTGCCAGCAGCTCTAGCGGGGCAAGCTCCTACAATGAGCAGTTCTTC	CASSSSGASSYNEQFF
TRBV28	TRBD2	TRBJ2-1	-	TGTGCCAGCAGAAGCGGGGGAAGCTCCTACAATGAGCAGTTCTTC	CASRSGGSSYNEQFF
TRBV7-2	-	TRBJ1-3	few	TGTGCCAGCAGCGTCCCAGGGGTGAACACCATATATTTT	CASSVPGVNTIYF